This is a list of T cell receptor beta chains from one sample in a study of T cell responses to AZD1222 COVID-19 vaccine. The method was immunoSEQ multiplex PCR; TCRdb's version includes in-frame clones alone and lacks a portion of them. The table records 150,000 to 200,000 clones, approximately 90% of them present only once. The source material was peripheral blood, sampled on day 0 of AZD1222 vaccination. These receptors all come from an adult in good health. CDR3s include the opening cysteine and the closing phenylalanine or tryptophan. Each record gives: clone size, J gene, V gene, D gene, CDR3 protein, CDR3 DNA. A D gene is named only where the DNA matches it firmly. Rows may omit the clone size; those that give it use once, few, many or a size class.

>-|TRBJ2-1|TRBV30|TRBD2
CAWQPSGSSANEQFF
TGTGCCTGGCAGCCTAGCGGGAGTTCGGCGAATGAGCAGTTCTTC
>-|TRBJ2-1|TRBV7-2|TRBD2
CASSLAGASYNEQFF
TGTGCCAGCAGCCTAGCGGGGGCCTCCTACAATGAGCAGTTCTTC
>once|TRBJ1-2|TRBV5-8|-
CASSYAAFYGYTF
TGTGCCAGCAGCTACGCGGCCTTCTATGGCTACACCTTC
>-|TRBJ2-3|TRBV9|TRBD1
CASSPRTGRTDTQYF
TGTGCCAGCAGCCCGCGGACAGGGCGCACAGATACGCAGTATTTT
>-|TRBJ1-5|TRBV5-1|-
CASSHPEGDSNQPQHF
TGCGCCAGCAGCCACCCGGAAGGGGATAGCAATCAGCCCCAGCATTTT
>-|TRBJ2-3|TRBV10-1|TRBD2
CASSISGSGDTQYF
TGCGCCAGCAGCATTAGCGGGAGCGGAGATACGCAGTATTTT
>-|TRBJ2-7|TRBV12-3/TRBV12-4|-
CASSFGTYEQYF
TGTGCCAGCAGCTTCGGAACCTACGAGCAGTACTTC
>-|TRBJ2-5|TRBV19|TRBD1
CASSIGQGYQETQYF
TGTGCCAGTAGTATCGGACAGGGATATCAAGAGACCCAGTACTTC
>-|TRBJ1-5|TRBV6-2/TRBV6-3|-
CASSYEVQPQHF
TGTGCCAGCAGTTACGAGGTACAGCCCCAGCATTTT
>-|TRBJ1-1|TRBV29-1|-
CSVEGPGGGTEAFF
TGCAGCGTTGAAGGACCCGGGGGAGGCACTGAAGCTTTCTTT
>-|TRBJ1-2|TRBV29-1|TRBD1
CSVFAGTGRGYTF
TGCAGCGTTTTCGCCGGGACAGGCCGCGGCTACACCTTC
>-|TRBJ2-7|TRBV6-5|TRBD2
CASRRGVGYEQYF
TGTGCCAGCAGGCGGGGGGTCGGGTACGAGCAGTACTTC
>once|TRBJ2-7|TRBV3-1/TRBV3-2|TRBD2
CASSHSLGLADYEQYF
TGTGCCAGCAGCCACTCATTGGGACTAGCGGACTACGAGCAGTACTTC
>-|TRBJ2-5|TRBV5-8|-
CASSLSRGYQETQYF
TGTGCCAGCAGCTTATCCCGGGGGTACCAAGAGACCCAGTACTTC
>-|TRBJ1-2|TRBV6-6|-
CASTDTSNYGYTF
TGTGCCAGCACCGACACATCTAACTATGGCTACACCTTC
>-|TRBJ1-2|TRBV15|-
CATSRGPGANYGYTF
TGTGCCACCAGCAGAGGCCCGGGAGCTAACTATGGCTACACCTTC
>once|TRBJ2-7|TRBV18|TRBD2
CASSPTSGTYEQYF
TGTGCCAGCTCTCCGACTAGCGGAACCTACGAGCAGTACTTC
>-|TRBJ1-1|TRBV5-8|TRBD1
CASSFWTGGITEAFF
TGTGCCAGCAGCTTTTGGACAGGGGGGATCACTGAAGCTTTCTTT
>-|TRBJ2-7|TRBV7-6|-
CASSLSTGLAYEQYF
TGTGCCAGCAGCTTAAGTACAGGGTTGGCCTACGAGCAGTACTTC
>-|TRBJ1-2|TRBV6-6|-
CASSPTGGQNGYTF
TGTGCCAGCAGCCCAACGGGGGGGCAAAATGGCTACACCTTC
>once|TRBJ1-2|TRBV7-7|TRBD1
CASSKRTGANYGYTF
TGTGCCAGCAGCAAACGGACAGGAGCTAACTATGGCTACACCTTC
>once|TRBJ2-7|TRBV30|TRBD1
CAWSVGGPLYEQYF
TGTGCCTGGAGTGTAGGGGGCCCACTCTACGAGCAGTACTTC